The 27 T cell receptor beta chains below come from one sample, sequenced in a study of blood T cell repertoires in COVID-19. Here immunoSEQ multiplex PCR was the method, and the copy in TCRdb shows in-frame clones only, minus some. The repertoire has tens of thousands of clones, 88% of them found once; the top ten carry approximately 4.4%. Sequenced input: peripheral blood. These receptors were obtained from a woman over 75 with acute or convalescent COVID-19.

The rearrangement links TRBV9 to TRBJ2-2, with TRBD2 matching over 7 bases. The CDR3 length is 15 residues. From germline, CDR1 is SGDLS and CDR2 YYNGEE. V shed 4 bases and J 1 base; nucleotides not matched to a gene: 4. For the CDR3, the DNA is TGTGCCAGCAGCAGGGGACTACGGAACACCGGGGAGCTGTTTTTT. Its protein is CASSRGLRNTGELFF.

V gene TRBV19 combines with J gene TRBJ2-6; tentatively, D is TRBD2 (6 bases). V was clipped by 5 bases and J by 4 bases, with 9 bases between them. This CDR3 has 14 residues. CDR1 LNHDA and CDR2 SQIVND come from the germline V gene (reference sequence). CDR3 nucleotide sequence: TGTGCCAGTAGTTGGGGGGTCGGGGCCAACGTCCTGACTTTC. It encodes CASSWGVGANVLTF.

V and J are TRBV5-1 and TRBJ2-1, with D possibly matching TRBD2 (6 bases). The CDR3 loop spans 18 amino acids. V lost 4 bases, J lost 0 bases, and 20 bases lay in between. Germline V gene sequence: CDR1 SGHRS, CDR2 YFSETQ. CDR3 coding DNA: TGCGCCAGCAGCCCAGAACCGACTAGTTTAGGCTCCTACAATGAGCAGTTCTTC. It encodes CASSPEPTSLGSYNEQFF.

This sequence joins TRBV19 and TRBJ1-1; D is possibly TRBD1 (6 bases). CDR1 and CDR2 from the germline V gene are LNHDA and SQIVND (reference sequence). The CDR3 is 14 residues long. The V and J ends lost 3 bases and 3 bases respectively, with 11 bases between them. CDR3 in amino acids: CASSIGGADTEAFF. In DNA, the CDR3 is TGTGCCAGTAGTATTGGGGGGGCCGACACTGAAGCTTTCTTT.

V usage is TRBV14 and J usage is TRBJ1-6; TRBD1 aligns across 8 bases. CDR3 length: 18 residues. The V and J ends lost 3 bases and 0 bases, in that order; junction bases with no gene match: 7. CDR1 is SGHDN, CDR2 FVKESK, per germline. CDR3 sequence: CASSQKTGASSYNSPLHF. The CDR3 DNA follows: TGTGCCAGCAGCCAGAAGACAGGGGCCAGCTCCTATAATTCACCCCTCCACTTT. The full variable domain, rest sourced from reference TRBV14 and TRBJ1-6, is EAGVTQFPSHSVIEKGQTVTLRCDPISGHDNLYWYRRVMGKEIKFLLHFVKESKQDESGMPNNRFLAERTGGTYSTLKVQPAELEDSGVYFCASSQKTGASSYNSPLHFGNGTRLTVT.

The chain couples TRBV7-3 to TRBJ1-2, with unresolved D. The CDR3 extends over 13 amino acids. Germline CDR1 reads SGHTA; CDR2 reads FQGTGA. V dropped 5 bases and J dropped 7 bases, with 14 bases sitting between them. The CDR3 is CASSPTPTAGYTF. The CDR3 region has the DNA TGTGCCAGCAGCCCGACACCTACGGCTGGCTACACCTTC.

The CDR3 is CASGGDREGTGELFF. The CDR3 DNA sequence: TGTGCTAGTGGTGGGGACAGGGAGGGGACCGGGGAGCTGTTTTTT. The rearrangement joins TRBV12-5 to TRBJ2-2; 9 bases agree with TRBD1. The CDR3 sequence is 15 residues long. In germline, CDR1 is LGHNT, CDR2 FRNRAP. With V trimmed by 5 bases and J by 5 bases, 6 bases remained unmatched.

The count of this clone is one. V and J are TRBV4-2 and TRBJ2-1, with TRBD2 matching over 14 bases. Germline V gene sequence: CDR1 LGHNA, CDR2 YNFKEQ. The CDR3 runs to 22 residues. Germline trimming cut 1 base from V and 7 bases from J; bases unmatched to any gene: 21. Here the CDR3 DNA reads TGTGCCAGCAGCCAAGGTGTCCCCGGGGGACTAGCGGGGGCCTCGTTTAAGAATGAGCAGTTCTTC. Translated, it gives CASSQGVPGGLAGASFKNEQFF.

The genes are TRBV13 and TRBJ2-7; TRBD1 matches 7 bases. This CDR3 contains 13 residues. The trim removed 5 bases at V and 5 bases at J, leaving 6 bases unmatched. Germline CDR1 is PRHDT and CDR2 is FYEKMQ (reference sequence). The CDR3 bases are TGTGCCAGCAGCGTGACAGGGTACCACGAGCAGTACTTC. Its translation is CASSVTGYHEQYF.

V and J are TRBV5-1 and TRBJ2-1; TRBD1 might be the D (5 bases). V lost 4 bases and J 10 bases, leaving 18 bases between the germline ends. This CDR3 comprises 14 residues. From germline, CDR1 is SGHRS and CDR2 YFSETQ. The CDR3 sequence is CASSPEAGRMEQFF. The CDR3 DNA sequence: TGCGCCAGCAGCCCCGAGGCAGGGCGGATGGAGCAGTTCTTC.

The V call is TRBV14, the J call TRBJ1-2; D may be TRBD1 (5 bases). V lost 2 bases to trimming and J lost 2 bases, with 15 bases between them. CDR3 length: 16 residues. Looked up from germline, CDR1 is SGHDN and CDR2 is FVKESK. Here the CDR3 DNA reads TGTGCCAGCAGCCAACAAGGGGCCGCCCGAAACTATGGCTACACCTTC. Protein: CASSQQGAARNYGYTF.

The chain joins TRBV6-1 to TRBJ1-4; tentative D call: TRBD1 (5 bases). This CDR3 comprises 18 residues. The V gene's germline CDR1 is MNHNS and CDR2 SASEGT. V shed 2 bases and J shed 4 bases, with 20 bases lying between them. The CDR3 is CASSENGFGGGDNEKLFF. The CDR3 DNA follows: TGTGCCAGCAGTGAAAATGGGTTTGGAGGAGGGGATAATGAAAAACTGTTTTTT.

This chain joins TRBV5-1 and TRBJ1-4; tentative D call: TRBD1 (5 bases). The CDR3 covers 16 residues. From germline, CDR1 is SGHRS and CDR2 YFSETQ. Trimming cost V 0 bases and J 4 bases, with 13 bases left between them. The CDR3 is CASSLAPGGGNEKLFF. CDR3 sequence (DNA): TGCGCCAGCAGCTTGGCCCCGGGCGGGGGTAATGAAAAACTGTTTTTT.

This clone was counted once. J is TRBJ1-1 and V is TRBV19; a weak D match, TRBD1 (5 bases). V lost 2 bases and J 1 base, leaving 11 bases between the germline ends. The CDR3 totals 15 residues. Germline values: CDR1 LNHDA, CDR2 SQIVND (reference sequence). The CDR3 coding sequence is TGTGCCAGTAGTATAATGGGGGGTAGGAACACTGAAGCTTTCTTT. Its protein is CASSIMGGRNTEAFF.

The rearrangement uses TRBV6-5 and TRBJ1-5; tentative D call: TRBD1 (6 bases). V lost 5 bases, J lost 1 base, and 6 bases lay in between. The CDR3 totals 13 residues. CDR1 MNHEY and CDR2 SVGAGI come from the germline V gene. In nucleotides, the CDR3 is TGTGCCAGCAGTACAGGGAGCAATCAGCCCCAGCATTTT. Protein: CASSTGSNQPQHF.

The chain links TRBV6-5 to TRBJ1-5, with 7 bases fitting TRBD1. There are 16 residues in the CDR3. The trim removed 4 bases at V and 0 bases at J, leaving 6 bases unmatched. Looked up from germline, CDR1 is MNHEY and CDR2 is SVGAGI. The DNA for the CDR3 is TGTGCCAGCAGTTCCGGGACAGTTACTAGCAATCAGCCCCAGCATTTT. Translated: CASSSGTVTSNQPQHF.

The rearrangement uses TRBV7-2 and TRBJ2-2, with D perhaps TRBD1 (6 bases). This CDR3 comprises 16 residues. Germline CDR1 and CDR2: SGHTA and FQGNSA. Trimming removed 5 bases from V and 4 bases from J, with 17 bases in between. The CDR3 nucleotides read TGTGCCAGCAGCCGTTTTGGGACACCCGGCACCGGGGAGCTGTTTTTT. Translating it yields CASSRFGTPGTGELFF.

The rearrangement uses TRBV5-1 and TRBJ1-4; tentatively, D is TRBD1 (5 bases). Germline V gene lookup returns CDR1 SGHRS and CDR2 YFSETQ. Trimming shortened V by 2 bases and J by 8 bases, and 19 bases separated the two germline ends. The CDR3 is 16 residues long. In DNA, the CDR3 is TGCGCCAGCAGCTTTTACCCCCCAGGGATTGGGGAAAAACTGTTTTTT. The encoded protein is CASSFYPPGIGEKLFF. The full variable domain, rest sourced from reference TRBV5-1 and TRBJ1-4, is KAGVTQTPRYLIKTRGQQVTLSCSPISGHRSVSWYQQTPGQGLQFLFEYFSETQRNKGNFPGRFSGRQFSNSRSEMNVSTLELGDSALYLCASSFYPPGIGEKLFFGSGTQLSVL.

This chain connects TRBV19 to TRBJ2-3; the match to TRBD2 covers 13 bases. The V segment lost 5 bases and the J segment 5 bases; nucleotides outside the gene matches: 4. This CDR3 contains 15 residues. Germline-derived CDR1 and CDR2 are LNHDA and SQIVND (reference sequence). For the CDR3, the DNA is TGTGCCAGTAGTGGGACTAGCGGGATAATAGATACGCAGTATTTT. Its translation is CASSGTSGIIDTQYF. Using reference TRBV19 and TRBJ2-3 for the parts outside the CDR3, the full variable domain is DGGITQSPKYLFRKEGQNVTLSCEQNLNHDAMYWYRQDPGQGLRLIYYSQIVNDFQKGDIAEGYSVSREKKESFPLTVTSAQKNPTAFYLCASSGTSGIIDTQYFGPGTRLTVL.

The chain combines TRBV19 with TRBJ1-1; TRBD1 is a possible D gene (5 bases). The CDR3 extends over 12 amino acids. Per the germline V gene, CDR1 is LNHDA and CDR2 is SQIVND (reference sequence). Trimming removed 0 bases at V and 11 bases at J, with 10 bases between. The CDR3 coding sequence is TGTGCCAGTAGTATAGATGGCCGGGGGGCTTTCTTT. It translates to CASSIDGRGAFF.

In its sample, this clone was seen a few times. The rearrangement uses TRBV5-1 and TRBJ2-5; 7 bases are shared with TRBD2. The CDR3 spans 16 residues. In germline, CDR1 is SGHRS, CDR2 YFSETQ. The V gene end was trimmed by 3 bases and the J gene end by 2 bases; junction bases not matched to a gene: 10. DNA for the CDR3: TGCGCCAGCAGCTCTGGCCTTACTAGCGAGCAAGAGACCCAGTACTTC. It codes for CASSSGLTSEQETQYF.

The chain uses TRBV11-3 and TRBJ1-3; D unclear. With 1 base removed from V and 0 bases from J, the gap between germline ends came to 7 bases. Germline CDR1 reads SGHNT; CDR2 reads YENEEA. The CDR3 is 15 amino acids. CDR3 region: CASSLGQDSGNTIYF. The DNA for the CDR3 is TGTGCCAGCAGCTTAGGACAAGACTCTGGAAACACCATATATTTT.

V and J are TRBV11-2 and TRBJ2-3; TRBD2 matches 9 bases. V gave up 4 bases and J gave up 5 bases; unmatched junction bases: 7. Per the germline V gene, CDR1 is SGHAT and CDR2 is FQNNGV. This CDR3 is built from 15 residues. Here the CDR3 reads CASSSFSGSGDTQYF. The CDR3 DNA is TGTGCCAGCAGCTCCTTTAGCGGGAGCGGAGATACGCAGTATTTT.

The chain combines TRBV6-5 with TRBJ1-1, with no clear D. The CDR3 is made up of 13 amino acids. The germline CDR1 and CDR2 sequences are MNHEY and SVGAGI. Trimming pared 0 bases from V and 3 bases from J, leaving 5 bases between. As DNA, the CDR3 is TGTGCCAGCAGTTACTCGAGGGACACTGAAGCTTTCTTT. The encoded protein is CASSYSRDTEAFF.

The gene calls are TRBV18 and TRBJ1-5, with 9 bases fitting TRBD1. CDR3 length equals 16 residues. The trim removed 3 bases at V and 6 bases at J, leaving 9 bases unmatched. From germline, CDR1 is KGHSH and CDR2 LQKENI. The CDR3 DNA reads as TGTGCCAGCTCACCTGTCCCGGGACAGGGAAGTCAGCCCCAGCATTTT. Translated, it gives CASSPVPGQGSQPQHF.

This clone showed up just once. V gene TRBV25-1 combines with J gene TRBJ1-5, with 7 nucleotides matching TRBD1. The CDR3 loop spans 16 amino acids. V trimming: 5 bases; J trimming: 4 bases; junction bases outside the gene matches: 11. The germline CDR1 and CDR2 sequences are MGHDK and SYGVNS. This CDR3 is CASSPPPAGGNQPQHF. The CDR3 DNA sequence: TGTGCCAGCAGTCCCCCCCCGGCAGGGGGAAATCAGCCCCAGCATTTT.

CDR3: CASIATGGAAGELFF. The DNA for the CDR3 is TGCGCCAGCATTGCTACAGGGGGCGCGGCCGGGGAGCTGTTTTTT. The chain couples TRBV5-1 to TRBJ2-2; TRBD1 matches 9 bases. CDR3 size: 15 residues. Trimming took 6 bases from V and 6 from J; bases not matched to a gene: 9. In germline, CDR1 is SGHRS, CDR2 YFSETQ. The full variable domain, with the rest looked up from reference TRBV5-1 and TRBJ2-2, is KAGVTQTPRYLIKTRGQQVTLSCSPISGHRSVSWYQQTPGQGLQFLFEYFSETQRNKGNFPGRFSGRQFSNSRSEMNVSTLELGDSALYLCASIATGGAAGELFFGEGSRLTVL.